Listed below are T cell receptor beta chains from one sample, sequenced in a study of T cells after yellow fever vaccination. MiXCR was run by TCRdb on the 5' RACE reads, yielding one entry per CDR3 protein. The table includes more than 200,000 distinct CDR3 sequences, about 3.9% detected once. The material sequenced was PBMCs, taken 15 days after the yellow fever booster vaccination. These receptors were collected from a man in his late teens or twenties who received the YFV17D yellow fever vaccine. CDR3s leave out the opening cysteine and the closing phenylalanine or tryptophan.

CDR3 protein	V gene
SVEAGGGPYNEQF	TRBV29-1
ASSFIDRRDSPLH	TRBV5-6
ASSQDPGTGNEKLF	TRBV4-2
ASSLGVRNYGYT	TRBV12-3/TRBV12-4
ASSISLSSYNEQF	TRBV19
ASSLGRNTEAF	TRBV12-3/TRBV12-4
ASSPGQEETQY	TRBV5-1
ASSPLGTSGDTQY	TRBV12-3/TRBV12-4
ASSDIPTGELF	TRBV7-2
ASSATGFAAPYEQY	TRBV4-2
ASSFGQNYGYT	TRBV7-9
SGGARSYNEQF	TRBV20-1
ASSTTSGAYNEQF	TRBV5-1
ASSLLAGGDQPQH	TRBV5-6
ASRDGIRAF	TRBV6-4
SVEVPGHLPGETQY	TRBV29-1